The rows below give T cell receptor beta chains drawn from one sample of a study of beta chain features in type 1 diabetes. Here immunoSEQ multiplex PCR was the method, and the copy in TCRdb shows in-frame clones only, minus some. Of more than 120,000 clones in the sample, about 13% were seen once. Specimen: central memory CD4+ T cells from blood. All receptors come from a man aged 18 to 30 with type 1 diabetes. Both conserved end residues are part of each CDR3. D genes are given only for firm matches. The size of a clone is reported for some rows only, either as once, few or many, or as a class for expanded clones.

j_gene,abundance,d_gene,v_gene,CDR3aa,CDR3nt
TRBJ1-4,NA,NA,TRBV25-1,CASSETGRVGEKLFF,TGTGCCAGCAGTGAAACCGGCAGGGTGGGTGAAAAACTGTTTTTT
TRBJ1-5,few,NA,TRBV2,CASSPTGPGSNQPQHF,TGTGCCAGCAGTCCGACAGGTCCAGGTAGCAATCAGCCCCAGCATTTT
TRBJ2-1,few,TRBD1,TRBV9,CASSGGGEQFF,TGTGCCAGCAGCGGAGGGGGCGAGCAGTTCTTC
TRBJ1-5,NA,NA,TRBV19,CASSILTGDQPQHF,TGTGCCAGTAGTATACTAACAGGCGATCAGCCCCAGCATTTT
TRBJ2-1,medium-sized,NA,TRBV5-6,CASSLGRAGEQFF,TGTGCCAGCAGCTTGGGTAGGGCCGGTGAGCAGTTCTTC
TRBJ2-1,few,NA,TRBV29-1,CSVGGRSSYNEQFF,TGCAGCGTTGGAGGGCGAAGCTCCTACAATGAGCAGTTCTTC
TRBJ2-3,few,NA,TRBV27,CASSLWDGTDTQYF,TGTGCCAGCAGTTTATGGGACGGCACAGATACGCAGTATTTT
TRBJ2-5,few,NA,TRBV4-2,CASSQAVRTAQETQYF,TGTGCCAGCAGCCAAGCTGTCCGGACAGCCCAAGAGACCCAGTACTTC
TRBJ2-1,few,TRBD2,TRBV4-1,CASSRLTLAGYNEQFF,TGCGCCAGCAGCCGCCTCACACTAGCGGGGTACAATGAGCAGTTCTTC
TRBJ2-3,NA,NA,TRBV4-1,CASSLTPNQGTDTDTQYF,TGCGCCAGCAGTCTAACCCCCAATCAGGGAACTGACACAGATACGCAGTATTTT
TRBJ2-7,NA,TRBD2,TRBV30,CAWRVAGILYEQYF,TGTGCCTGGAGGGTAGCGGGGATTCTCTACGAGCAGTACTTC